This TCR beta chain was documented in a study of cytomegalovirus exposure and HLA in healthy donors. Study observations and caveats: Accurate predictions that matched the HLA-A and HLA-B alleles of most subjects were reportedly made from TCR beta sequences. A link between a missense DCLRE1C variant and TCR beta V- and J-gene trimming emerged from a later analysis.

To note about this clone: Its antigen is undetermined.

Per the germline V gene, CDR1 is SGHVS and CDR2 is FNYEAQ. Trimming left V 5 bases short and J 1 base short, with 11 bases between. The CDR3 is 14 amino acids. In the PCR, 60 Vbeta and 13 Jbeta primers were used. Assay: immunoSEQ multiplex PCR; the TCRdb copy retains only in-frame clones and omits some. The data contain some 170,000 clones, 75% to 85% of them singletons. The chain links TRBV7-6 to TRBJ1-2; D remains ambiguous. The specimen was PBMCs. The receptor was derived from a middle-aged man in good health and CMV-seropositive. This CDR3 reads CASSPDTYNYGYTF. In DNA, the CDR3 is TGTGCCAGCAGCCCAGACACCTATAACTATGGCTACACCTTC.